The 12 T cell receptor beta chains below come from one sample, sequenced in a study of blood T cells in healthy people across ages. A second roughly 6 to 12 cycle PCR used barcoded and J-beta primers. TCRdb reanalysed the 5' RACE reads using MiXCR and keeps one entry per CDR3 protein. The sample yields 650,000 to 900,000 distinct CDR3 sequences, around 62% seen once. Sequencing was performed on blood. The receptors were sampled from a man between 25 and 39 years old in good health.

The chain joins TRBV3-1 to TRBJ2-5, with D possibly called TRBD1 or TRBD2 (5 bases each). Germline CDR1 reads LGHDT; CDR2 reads YNNKEL (reference sequence). Deletions cut 7 bases from V and 5 bases from J, with 26 bases between. CDR3 length: 17 residues. This CDR3 reads CASTGDQSEPQDETQYF. The DNA of the CDR3 is TGTGCCAGCACCGGGGACCAATCCGAACCGCAAGACGAGACCCAGTACTTC.

CDR3 DNA sequence: TGTGCCAGCAGCCTAGGACTAGCGGGGACCTCAGATACGCAGTATTTT. Its translation: CASSLGLAGTSDTQYF. V gene TRBV14 combines with J gene TRBJ2-3; 12 nucleotides agree with TRBD2. The CDR3 contains 16 residues. CDR1 and CDR2 from the germline V gene are SGHDN and FVKESK. The V gene end was trimmed by 4 bases and the J gene end by 4 bases; junction bases not matched to a gene: 6.

V and J are TRBV11-2 and TRBJ1-6, with TRBD1 matching 7 bases. The CDR3 covers 17 residues. Germline CDR1 is SGHAT and CDR2 is FQNNGV. With V trimmed by 1 base and J by 6 bases, 9 bases remained unmatched. The CDR3 region has the DNA TGTGCCAGCAGCTTAGTAGGAGGGGGCGCTAGTAATTCACCCCTCCACTTT. This sequence encodes CASSLVGGGASNSPLHF.

The chain uses TRBV5-5 and TRBJ2-1; D may be TRBD1 or TRBD2 (6 bases each). Germline values: CDR1 SGHKS, CDR2 YYEKEE (reference sequence). The germline V and J ends were trimmed by 1 base and 7 bases, with 15 bases remaining between them. The CDR3 is 15 amino acids. DNA of the CDR3: TGTGCCAGCAGCTTGTTTACGGGGGCTGGGAATGAGCAGTTCTTC. Its protein is CASSLFTGAGNEQFF. Full variable domain (missing parts from reference TRBV5-5 and TRBJ2-1): DAGVTQSPTHLIKTRGQQVTLRCSPISGHKSVSWYQQVLGQGPQFIFQYYEKEERGRGNFPDRFSARQFPNYSSELNVNALLLGDSALYLCASSLFTGAGNEQFFGPGTRLTVL.

The chain recombines TRBV6-2 or TRBV6-3 with TRBJ2-3; 7 bases agree with TRBD1. From germline, CDR1 is MNHEY and CDR2 SVGEGT. V trimming: 7 bases; J trimming: 2 bases; junction bases outside the gene matches: 9. This CDR3 spans 15 amino acids. CDR3 sequence reads: CASTKGTAYTDTQYF. The DNA of the CDR3 is TGTGCCAGCACCAAAGGGACAGCTTACACAGATACGCAGTATTTT.

In its sample, this clonotype was seen a few times. The V gene is TRBV20-1, the J gene TRBJ2-3, with a weak D call TRBD2 (5 bases). Germline V gene sequence: CDR1 DFQATT, CDR2 SNEGSKA (reference sequence). The V gene lost 4 bases and the J gene lost 1 base, with 12 bases spanning the gap. The CDR3 spans 14 residues. For the CDR3, the DNA is TGCAGTGCTAAAATTTTGCGGGGCACAGATACGCAGTATTTT. Translation gives CSAKILRGTDTQYF.

This clonotype turned up a few times. The gene calls are TRBV6-8 and TRBJ2-1; TRBD2 matches at 8 bases. This CDR3 is built from 20 residues. Per germline, CDR1 MNHGY and CDR2 SAAAGT. V gave up 3 bases and J gave up 2 bases; unmatched junction bases: 18. For the CDR3, the DNA is TGTGCCAGCAGTTATTGTGGACAAGGGGGACCGGGACTAGCCTACAATGAGCAGTTCTTC. Protein: CASSYCGQGGPGLAYNEQFF.

The chain is built from TRBV10-3 and TRBJ2-4, with 9 bases lining up with TRBD1. V shed 6 bases and J 13 bases; nucleotides not matched to a gene: 7. CDR1 ENHRY and CDR2 SYGVKD come from the germline V gene. This CDR3 region has 12 residues. This CDR3 is CAIRGQGGEQYF. The CDR3 DNA reads as TGTGCCATCAGGGGACAGGGTGGTGAGCAGTACTTC.

V gene TRBV6-1 combines with J gene TRBJ2-2; TRBD2 is a possible D gene (5 bases). CDR1 is MNHNS, CDR2 SASEGT, per germline. The V and J ends lost 6 bases and 3 bases respectively, with 14 bases between them. This CDR3 comprises 15 residues. The CDR3 region is CASRRAGEHTGELFF. As DNA, the CDR3 is TGTGCCAGCAGAAGAGCTGGGGAGCACACCGGGGAGCTGTTTTTT.

The chain has TRBV7-2 and TRBJ2-1; tentatively, D is TRBD1 or TRBD2 (5 bases each). The V gene lost 4 bases and the J gene lost 3 bases, with 13 bases spanning the gap. The CDR3 is 15 residues long. CDR1 and CDR2 (germline): SGHTA, FQGNSA. CDR3 DNA sequence: TGTGCCAGCAGCTCTCGAGGGACCAACTACAATGAGCAGTTCTTC. Its protein product is CASSSRGTNYNEQFF.

V usage is TRBV6-1 and J usage is TRBJ2-7; 7 nucleotides agree with TRBD2. The tail of the sequence fits TRBJ2-5 better, so the J call may be wrong. This CDR3 spans 14 amino acids. Germline V gene lookup returns CDR1 MNHNS and CDR2 SASEGT. DNA of the CDR3: TGTGCCAGCACGATCGGGGCCGGGGGGGAGACCCAGTACTTC. It encodes CASTIGAGGETQYF.

This clonotype was seen a few times. The chain has TRBV20-1 and TRBJ1-2; perhaps TRBD1 as D (5 bases). The CDR3 has 12 amino acids. Per the germline V gene, CDR1 is DFQATT and CDR2 is SNEGSKA (reference sequence). The V end lost 3 bases, the J end lost 8 bases, and 13 bases lay between the germline ends. The CDR3 bases are TGCAGTGCTAGCGACAGTGCGGAGGGCTACACCTTC. This gives the protein CSASDSAEGYTF.